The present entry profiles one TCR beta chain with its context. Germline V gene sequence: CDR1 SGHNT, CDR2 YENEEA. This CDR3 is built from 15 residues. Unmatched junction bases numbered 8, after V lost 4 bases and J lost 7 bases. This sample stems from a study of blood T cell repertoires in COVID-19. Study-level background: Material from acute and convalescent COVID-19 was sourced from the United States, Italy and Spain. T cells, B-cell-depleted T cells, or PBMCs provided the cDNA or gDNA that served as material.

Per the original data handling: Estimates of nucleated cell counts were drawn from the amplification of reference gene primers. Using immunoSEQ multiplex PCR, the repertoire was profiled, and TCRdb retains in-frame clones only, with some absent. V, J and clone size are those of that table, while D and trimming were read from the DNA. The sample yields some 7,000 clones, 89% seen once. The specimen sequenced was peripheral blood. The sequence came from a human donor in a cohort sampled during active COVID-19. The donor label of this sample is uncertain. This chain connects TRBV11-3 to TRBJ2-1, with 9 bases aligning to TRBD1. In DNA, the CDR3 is TGTGCCAGCAGCTCAACGGGACAGGGTAGTAATGAGCAGTTCTTC. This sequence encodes CASSSTGQGSNEQFF.